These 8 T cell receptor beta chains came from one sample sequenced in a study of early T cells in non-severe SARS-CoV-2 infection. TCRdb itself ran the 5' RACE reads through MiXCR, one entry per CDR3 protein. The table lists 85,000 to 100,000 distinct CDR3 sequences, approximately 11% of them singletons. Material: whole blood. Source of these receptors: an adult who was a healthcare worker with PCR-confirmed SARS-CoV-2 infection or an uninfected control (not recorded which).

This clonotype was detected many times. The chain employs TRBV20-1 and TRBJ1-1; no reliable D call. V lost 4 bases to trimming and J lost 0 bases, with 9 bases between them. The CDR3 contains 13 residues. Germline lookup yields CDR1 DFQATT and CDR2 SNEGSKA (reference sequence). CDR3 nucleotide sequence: TGCAGTGCTATAACAGCTTTGAACACTGAAGCTTTCTTT. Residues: CSAITALNTEAFF.

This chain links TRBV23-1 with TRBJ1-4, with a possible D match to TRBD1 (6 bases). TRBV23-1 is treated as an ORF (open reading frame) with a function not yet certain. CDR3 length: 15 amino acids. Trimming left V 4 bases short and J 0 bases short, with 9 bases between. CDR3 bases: TGCGCCAGCAGTCCGCGACAGGCAACTAATGAAAAACTGTTTTTT. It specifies CASSPRQATNEKLFF.

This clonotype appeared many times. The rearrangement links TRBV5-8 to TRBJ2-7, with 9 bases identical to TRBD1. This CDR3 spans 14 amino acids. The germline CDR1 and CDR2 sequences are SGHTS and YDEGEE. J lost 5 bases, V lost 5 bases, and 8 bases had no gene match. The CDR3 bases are TGTGCCAGCAGGCCACCGGGACAGGGAAACGAGCAGTACTTC. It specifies CASRPPGQGNEQYF.

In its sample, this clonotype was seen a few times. CDR3 region: CASSGLAGGGTDTQYF. Written as DNA, the CDR3 is TGTGCCAGTAGCGGACTAGCGGGAGGAGGCACAGATACGCAGTATTTT. The rearrangement links TRBV19 to TRBJ2-3; TRBD2 aligns across 14 bases. The germline CDR1 and CDR2 sequences are LNHDA and SQIVND (reference sequence). CDR3 length: 16 amino acids. The trim removed 6 bases at V and 1 base at J, leaving 3 bases unmatched.

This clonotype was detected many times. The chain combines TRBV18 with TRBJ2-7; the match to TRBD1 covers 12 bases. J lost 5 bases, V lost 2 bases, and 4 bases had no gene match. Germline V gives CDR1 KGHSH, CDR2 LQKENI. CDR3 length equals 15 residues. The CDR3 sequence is CASSPAGTGGHEQYF. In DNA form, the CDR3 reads TGTGCCAGCTCACCAGCCGGGACAGGGGGCCACGAGCAGTACTTC.

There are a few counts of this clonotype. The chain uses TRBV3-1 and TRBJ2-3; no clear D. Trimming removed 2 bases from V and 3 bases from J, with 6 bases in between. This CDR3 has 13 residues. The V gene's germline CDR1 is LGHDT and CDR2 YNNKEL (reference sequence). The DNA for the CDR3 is TGTGCCAGCAGCCAATTCTCGACAGATACGCAGTATTTT. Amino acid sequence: CASSQFSTDTQYF.

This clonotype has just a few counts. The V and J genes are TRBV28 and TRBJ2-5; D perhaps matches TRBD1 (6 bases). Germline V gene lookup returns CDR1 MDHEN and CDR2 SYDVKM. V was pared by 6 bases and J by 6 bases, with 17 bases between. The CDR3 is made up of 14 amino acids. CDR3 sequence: CASRQGQLGKTQYF. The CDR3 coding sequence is TGTGCCAGCAGACAAGGACAGCTTGGAAAGACCCAGTACTTC.

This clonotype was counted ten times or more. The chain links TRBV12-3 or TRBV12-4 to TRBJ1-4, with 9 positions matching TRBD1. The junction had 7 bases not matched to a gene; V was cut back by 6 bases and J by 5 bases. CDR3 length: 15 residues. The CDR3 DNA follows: TGTGCCAGCAGCAGTTCCGGGACAGGGAATGAAAAACTGTTTTTT. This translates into CASSSSGTGNEKLFF.